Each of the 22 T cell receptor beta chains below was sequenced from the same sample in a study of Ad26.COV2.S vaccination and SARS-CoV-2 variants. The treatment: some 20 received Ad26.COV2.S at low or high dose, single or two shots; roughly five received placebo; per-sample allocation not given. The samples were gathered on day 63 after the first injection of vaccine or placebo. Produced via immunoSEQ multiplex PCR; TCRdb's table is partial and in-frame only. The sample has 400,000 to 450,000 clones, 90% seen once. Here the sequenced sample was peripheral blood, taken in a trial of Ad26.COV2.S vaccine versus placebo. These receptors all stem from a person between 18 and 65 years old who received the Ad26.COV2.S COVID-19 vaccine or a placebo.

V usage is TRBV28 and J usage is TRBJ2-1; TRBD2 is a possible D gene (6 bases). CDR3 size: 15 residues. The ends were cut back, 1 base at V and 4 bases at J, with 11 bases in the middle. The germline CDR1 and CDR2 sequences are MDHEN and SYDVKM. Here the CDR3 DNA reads TGTGCCAGCAGTTTATTGGCGGGAACGTACAATGAGCAGTTCTTC. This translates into CASSLLAGTYNEQFF.

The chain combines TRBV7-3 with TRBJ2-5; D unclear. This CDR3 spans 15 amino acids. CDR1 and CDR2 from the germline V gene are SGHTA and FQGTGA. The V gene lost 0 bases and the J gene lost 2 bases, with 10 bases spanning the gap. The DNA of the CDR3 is TGTGCCAGCAGCTTAACAGGGATGTTACAAGAGACCCAGTACTTC. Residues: CASSLTGMLQETQYF.

Written as DNA, the CDR3 is TGTGCCAGCAGCCTAAGACAGTTTGAAAAACTGTTTTTT. As protein: CASSLRQFEKLFF. V is TRBV7-9 and J is TRBJ1-4; a possible D gene is TRBD1 (5 bases). There are 13 residues in the CDR3. With 5 bases removed from V and 7 bases from J, the gap between germline ends came to 11 bases. Germline V gene lookup returns CDR1 SEHNR and CDR2 FQNEAQ (reference sequence).

CDR3 sequence (DNA): TGTGCCAGCAGCCGGTACGCCTACAATGAGCAGTTCTTC. Its translation: CASSRYAYNEQFF. The chain has TRBV14 and TRBJ2-1; D gene uncertain. Trimming left V 4 bases short and J 2 bases short, with 6 bases between. CDR1 and CDR2 (germline): SGHDN, FVKESK. The CDR3 runs to 13 residues.

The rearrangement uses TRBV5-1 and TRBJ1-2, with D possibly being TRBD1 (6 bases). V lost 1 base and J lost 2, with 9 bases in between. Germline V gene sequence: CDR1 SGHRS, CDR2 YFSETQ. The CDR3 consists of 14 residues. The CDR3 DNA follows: TGCGCCAGCAGCTTGCTCCAGGGGAACTATGGCTACACCTTC. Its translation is CASSLLQGNYGYTF.

CDR3 nucleotide sequence: TGTGCCACCAGCCCCAAAGGAGGGTATGGCTACACCTTC. Encoded protein: CATSPKGGYGYTF. The chain uses TRBV24-1 and TRBJ1-2; no definite D call. The CDR3 is 13 amino acids. Germline V CDR1 and CDR2: KGHDR, SFDVKD. The ends were cut back, 7 bases at V and 5 bases at J, with 13 bases in the middle.

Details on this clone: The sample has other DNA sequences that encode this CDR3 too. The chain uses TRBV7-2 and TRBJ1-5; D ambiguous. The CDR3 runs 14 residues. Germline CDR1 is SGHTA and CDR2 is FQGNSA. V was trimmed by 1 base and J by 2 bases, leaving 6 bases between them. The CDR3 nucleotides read TGTGCCAGCAGCTTAGGGGATGGCAATCAGCCCCAGCATTTT. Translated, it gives CASSLGDGNQPQHF. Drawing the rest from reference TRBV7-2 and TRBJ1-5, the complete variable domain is GAGVSQSPSNKVTEKGKDVELRCDPISGHTALYWYRQSLGQGLEFLIYFQGNSAPDKSGLPSDRFSAERTGGSVSTLTIQRTQQEDSAVYLCASSLGDGNQPQHFGDGTRLSIL.

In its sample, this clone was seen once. CDR3: CASSPGTGAYGQYF. CDR3 DNA: TGTGCCAGCAGTCCCGGGACAGGGGCATACGGGCAGTATTTT. The chain couples TRBV28 to TRBJ2-3; 10 nucleotides agree with TRBD1. The CDR3 is 14 amino acids. Unmatched junction bases numbered 10, after V lost 5 bases and J lost 11 bases. Germline V CDR1 and CDR2: MDHEN, SYDVKM.

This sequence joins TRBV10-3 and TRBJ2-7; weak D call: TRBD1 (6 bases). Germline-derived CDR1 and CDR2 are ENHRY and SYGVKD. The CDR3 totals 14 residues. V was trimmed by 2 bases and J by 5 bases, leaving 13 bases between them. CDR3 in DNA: TGTGCCATCAGTGAGGGGGGCCGATCGGACGAGCAGTACTTC. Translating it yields CAISEGGRSDEQYF.

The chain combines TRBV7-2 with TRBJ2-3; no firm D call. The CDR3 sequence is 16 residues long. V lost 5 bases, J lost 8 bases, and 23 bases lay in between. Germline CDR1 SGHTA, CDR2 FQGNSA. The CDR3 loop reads CASSLPQATKIVTQYF. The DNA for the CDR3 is TGTGCCAGCAGCCTGCCCCAGGCAACTAAGATCGTTACGCAGTATTTT.

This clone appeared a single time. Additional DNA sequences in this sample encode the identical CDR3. The CDR3: CSVLGGPTDTQYF. In DNA form, the CDR3 reads TGCAGCGTTCTGGGAGGGCCTACAGATACGCAGTATTTT. This sequence joins TRBV29-1 and TRBJ2-3, with 7 bases aligning to TRBD2. The CDR3 has 13 residues. Germline CDR1 reads SQVTM; CDR2 reads ANQGSEA. J lost 3 bases, V lost 5 bases, and 5 bases had no gene match.

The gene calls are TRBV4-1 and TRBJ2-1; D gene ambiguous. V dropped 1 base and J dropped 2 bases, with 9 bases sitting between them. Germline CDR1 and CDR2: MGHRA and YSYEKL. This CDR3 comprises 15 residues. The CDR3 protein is CASSQGEVPYNEQFF. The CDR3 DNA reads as TGCGCCAGCAGCCAAGGCGAGGTACCCTACAATGAGCAGTTCTTC.

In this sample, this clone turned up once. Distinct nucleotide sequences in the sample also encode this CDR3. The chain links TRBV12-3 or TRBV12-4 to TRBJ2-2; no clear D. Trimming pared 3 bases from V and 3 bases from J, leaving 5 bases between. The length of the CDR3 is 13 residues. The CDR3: CASSLSYTGELFF. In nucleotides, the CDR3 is TGTGCCAGCAGTTTGAGCTACACCGGGGAGCTGTTTTTT.

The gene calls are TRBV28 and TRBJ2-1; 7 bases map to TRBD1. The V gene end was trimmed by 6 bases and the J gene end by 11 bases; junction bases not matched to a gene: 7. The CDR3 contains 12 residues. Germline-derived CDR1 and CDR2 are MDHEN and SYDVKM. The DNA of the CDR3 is TGTGCCAGCAGCCTGGGACAGATAAAGCAGTTCTTC. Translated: CASSLGQIKQFF.

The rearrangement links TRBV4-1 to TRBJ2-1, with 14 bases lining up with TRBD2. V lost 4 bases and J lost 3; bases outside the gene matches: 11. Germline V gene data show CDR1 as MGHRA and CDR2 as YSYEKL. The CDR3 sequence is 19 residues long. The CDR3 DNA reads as TGCGCCAGCAGCCTACGGACTAGCGGGAGGTGGCGAGGCTACAATGAGCAGTTCTTC. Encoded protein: CASSLRTSGRWRGYNEQFF.

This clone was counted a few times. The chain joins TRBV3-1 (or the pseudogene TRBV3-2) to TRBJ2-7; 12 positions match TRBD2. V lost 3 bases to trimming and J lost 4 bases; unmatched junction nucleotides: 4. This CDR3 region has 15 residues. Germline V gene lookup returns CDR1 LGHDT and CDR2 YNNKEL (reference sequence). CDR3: CASSQASGRAYEQYF. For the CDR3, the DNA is TGTGCCAGCAGCCAGGCTAGCGGGAGGGCTTACGAGCAGTACTTC.

CDR3 DNA: TGTGCCAGCAGCCAAGCCGCGGGAGAGGCTCAAGAGACCCAGTACTTC. Translation gives CASSQAAGEAQETQYF. The chain combines TRBV4-2 with TRBJ2-5, with 7 bases aligning to TRBD2. The CDR3 length is 16 residues. Germline CDR1 is LGHNA and CDR2 is YNFKEQ. With 1 base clipped from V and 2 bases from J, the junction kept 7 bases outside the gene matches.

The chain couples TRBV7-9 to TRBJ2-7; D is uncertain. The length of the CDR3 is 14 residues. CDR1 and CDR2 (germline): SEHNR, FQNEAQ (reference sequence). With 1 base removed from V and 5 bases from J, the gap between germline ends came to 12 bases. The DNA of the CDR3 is TGTGCCAGCAGCTTAGGCGACCCCTGGGACGAGCAGTACTTC. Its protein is CASSLGDPWDEQYF.

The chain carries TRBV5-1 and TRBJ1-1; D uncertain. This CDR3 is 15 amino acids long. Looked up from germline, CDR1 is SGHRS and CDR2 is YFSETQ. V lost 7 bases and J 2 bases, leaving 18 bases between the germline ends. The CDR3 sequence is CASLLRPGPNTEAFF. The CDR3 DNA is TGCGCCAGCCTCCTCCGACCGGGCCCCAACACTGAAGCTTTCTTT.

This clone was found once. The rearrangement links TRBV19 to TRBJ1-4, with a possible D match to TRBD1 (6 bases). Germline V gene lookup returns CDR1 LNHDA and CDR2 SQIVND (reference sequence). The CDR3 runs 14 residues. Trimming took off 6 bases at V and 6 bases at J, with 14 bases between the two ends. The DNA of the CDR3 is TGTGCCAGTAGACGGAGGGACAACCATGAAAAACTGTTTTTT. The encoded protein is CASRRRDNHEKLFF.

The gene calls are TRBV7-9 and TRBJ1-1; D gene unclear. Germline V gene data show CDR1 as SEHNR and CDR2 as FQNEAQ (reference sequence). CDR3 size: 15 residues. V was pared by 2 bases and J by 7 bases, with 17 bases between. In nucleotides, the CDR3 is TGTGCCAGCAGCTTATCCCCCGGGCCAGGAAGTGAAGCTTTCTTT. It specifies CASSLSPGPGSEAFF.

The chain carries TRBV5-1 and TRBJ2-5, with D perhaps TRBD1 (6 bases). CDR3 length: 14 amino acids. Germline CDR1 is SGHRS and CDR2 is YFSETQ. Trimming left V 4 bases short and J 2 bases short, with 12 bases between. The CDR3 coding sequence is TGCGCCAGCAGCCCTATGGGACAACAAGAGACCCAGTACTTC. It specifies CASSPMGQQETQYF.